This is a list of T cell receptor beta chains from one sample in a study of beta chain features in type 1 diabetes. Clones were sequenced by immunoSEQ multiplex PCR, and TCRdb holds only the in-frame ones, with some missing. The table has 450,000 to 600,000 clones, about 32% seen once. The sequenced material came from naive CD4+ T cells from blood. These receptors all come from a man between 18 and 35 years old in good health. The CDR3 runs from the conserved cysteine through the conserved F or W. A D gene is named only where the DNA matches it firmly. Size is omitted from some rows. Given values are once, few, many or a class for expanded clones.

>-|TRBV6-5|TRBJ2-6|-
CASRDSGANVLTF
TGTGCCAGCAGGGACTCTGGGGCCAACGTCCTGACTTTC
>-|TRBV7-9|TRBJ2-7|-
CASSFGGNRDEQYF
TGTGCCAGCAGCTTTGGGGGCAACAGAGACGAGCAGTACTTC
>TRBD1|TRBV18|TRBJ2-5|-
CASSPRQGFSEETQYF
TGTGCCAGCTCACCACGACAGGGATTTTCGGAGGAGACCCAGTACTTC
>-|TRBV7-2|TRBJ1-5|few
CASSRWGPSNQPQHF
TGTGCCAGCAGCAGGTGGGGCCCGAGCAATCAGCCCCAGCATTTT
>-|TRBV29-1|TRBJ1-2|few
CSVEMRASNCYTF
TGCAGCGTTGAAATGCGGGCCTCTAATTGCTACACCTTC
>-|TRBV20-1|TRBJ2-1|few
CSARDNEQFF
TGCAGTGCTAGGGACAATGAGCAGTTCTTC
>TRBD1|TRBV27|TRBJ1-2|once
CASRRSRTGSEYGYTF
TGTGCCAGCAGACGAAGCCGGACAGGGAGTGAGTATGGCTACACCTTC
>TRBD2|TRBV7-9|TRBJ2-4|-
CASSLGAGEANIQYF
TGTGCCAGCAGCCTAGGGGCGGGAGAGGCAAACATTCAGTACTTC
>-|TRBV27|TRBJ2-3|-
CASSFFSGPAVDTQYF
TGTGCCAGCAGCTTTTTCAGCGGACCCGCGGTAGATACGCAGTATTTT
>-|TRBV5-4|TRBJ2-1|-
CASSLEASGFNEQFF
TGTGCCAGCAGCTTGGAAGCAAGTGGCTTCAATGAGCAGTTCTTC
>-|TRBV28|TRBJ2-1|few
CASSRNPTILEQFF
TGTGCCAGCAGCCGTAATCCCACAATTTTGGAGCAGTTCTTC
>TRBD2|TRBV7-2|TRBJ2-7|-
CASSPTSAYEQYF
TGTGCCAGCAGCCCGACTAGCGCGTACGAGCAGTACTTC
>TRBD1|TRBV7-9|TRBJ2-7|-
CASSSRQGHREQYF
TGTGCCAGCAGCTCCAGACAGGGGCACCGCGAGCAGTACTTC
>-|TRBV25-1|TRBJ2-6|few
CASRDNLISGANVLTF
TGTGCCAGCAGGGACAACCTCATCTCTGGGGCCAACGTCCTGACTTTC
>-|TRBV20-1|TRBJ2-5|-
CSASGGETQYF
TGCAGTGCTAGTGGGGGCGAGACCCAGTACTTC
>-|TRBV7-9|TRBJ1-1|-
CASRDQGYTEAFF
TGTGCCAGCAGGGATCAGGGGTACACTGAAGCTTTCTTT
>-|TRBV19|TRBJ2-1|few
CASSTMFPGPEQFF
TGTGCCAGTAGTACTATGTTTCCAGGGCCTGAGCAGTTCTTC
>-|TRBV28|TRBJ2-5|-
CASTPPSSGTETQYF
TGTGCCAGCACACCCCCGTCCTCCGGAACGGAGACCCAGTACTTC
>-|TRBV9|TRBJ2-3|few
CASSVISGADTQYF
TGTGCCAGCAGCGTAATCTCAGGGGCAGATACGCAGTATTTT
>TRBD1|TRBV12-5|TRBJ1-4|few
CASGSEGQGNEKLFF
TGTGCTAGTGGTTCGGAGGGACAGGGTAACGAAAAACTGTTTTTT
>-|TRBV7-2|TRBJ2-1|few
CASSLAQRTVNEQFF
TGTGCCAGCAGCTTAGCCCAGCGGACTGTCAATGAGCAGTTCTTC
>-|TRBV30|TRBJ1-5|-
CAWSVGFMQPQHF
TGTGCCTGGAGTGTTGGGTTTATGCAGCCCCAGCATTTT
>-|TRBV29-1|TRBJ2-5|few
CSAAQGSETQYF
TGCAGCGCCGCACAGGGTTCAGAGACCCAGTACTTC
>-|TRBV7-9|TRBJ1-5|-
CASSLGTGNQPQHF
TGTGCCAGCAGCTTGGGTACAGGGAACCAGCCCCAGCATTTT
>TRBD1|TRBV11-2|TRBJ2-7|few
CASRQGNHEQYF
TGTGCCAGCAGACAGGGGAACCACGAGCAGTACTTC
>TRBD2|TRBV29-1|TRBJ2-3|-
CSVPGLVTDTQYF
TGCAGCGTCCCGGGACTAGTTACAGATACGCAGTATTTT
>-|TRBV18|TRBJ2-7|-
CASSERGTYEQYF
TGTGCCAGCTCCGAGAGAGGGACCTACGAGCAGTACTTC
>-|TRBV29-1|TRBJ2-7|few
CSVVGRVTYEQYF
TGCAGCGTTGTGGGCAGGGTCACCTACGAGCAGTACTTC
>TRBD2|TRBV5-4|TRBJ2-7|few
CASSRGTSVSYEQYF
TGTGCCAGCAGTCGAGGGACTAGCGTCTCCTACGAGCAGTACTTC
>TRBD2|TRBV4-1|TRBJ2-2|-
CASSQGGRVTTGELFF
TGCGCCAGCAGCCAAGGAGGGAGGGTGACCACCGGGGAGCTGTTTTTT
>TRBD2|TRBV7-2|TRBJ2-1|-
CASSPTSGSYNEQFF
TGTGCCAGCAGTCCCACTAGCGGTTCCTACAATGAGCAGTTCTTC
>-|TRBV6-1|TRBJ1-2|-
CASSLRENYGYTF
TGTGCCAGCAGTTTGAGGGAGAACTATGGCTACACCTTC
>-|TRBV14|TRBJ2-1|-
CASSPSLGGEQFF
TGTGCCAGCAGCCCCTCCCTCGGGGGTGAGCAGTTCTTC
>-|TRBV5-4|TRBJ2-7|-
CASSDRGEQYF
TGTGCCAGCAGCGACCGGGGAGAGCAGTACTTC
>TRBD1|TRBV5-6|TRBJ2-4|few
CASSVTGEWAKNIQYF
TGTGCCAGCAGCGTCACAGGGGAGTGGGCCAAAAACATTCAGTACTTC
>-|TRBV7-2|TRBJ2-3|few
CASSLDRYTDTQYF
TGTGCCAGCAGCTTAGATAGATACACAGATACGCAGTATTTT
>-|TRBV29-1|TRBJ1-5|-
CSVGGAAVNQPQHF
TGCAGCGTGGGGGGGGCAGCAGTGAATCAGCCCCAGCATTTT
>-|TRBV5-6|TRBJ2-5|-
CASRYLGAGETQYF
TGTGCCAGCAGATACCTGGGGGCCGGGGAGACCCAGTACTTC
>-|TRBV30|TRBJ1-3|-
CAWSSGADTIYF
TGTGCCTGGAGTTCTGGGGCGGACACCATATATTTT
>TRBD1|TRBV6-6|TRBJ2-1|once
CASSGGQGAGEQFF
TGTGCCAGCAGTGGAGGACAGGGGGCAGGAGAGCAGTTCTTC
>TRBD2|TRBV4-1|TRBJ2-7|-
CASSQVALAETTSSYEQYF
TGCGCCAGCAGCCAAGTGGCACTAGCGGAAACCACTAGCTCCTACGAGCAGTACTTC
>-|TRBV30|TRBJ2-2|-
CAWSVQLAGELFF
TGTGCCTGGAGTGTACAACTAGCCGGGGAGCTGTTTTTT
>-|TRBV30|TRBJ2-4|few
CAWDRGNIQYF
TGTGCCTGGGACAGAGGGAACATTCAGTACTTC
>TRBD2|TRBV30|TRBJ2-3|-
CAWSELALGQDTQYF
TGTGCCTGGAGTGAACTAGCGCTAGGACAAGATACGCAGTATTTT
>TRBD2|TRBV7-2|TRBJ2-5|few
CASSSRASGTRETQYF
TGTGCCAGCAGCTCGCGGGCTAGCGGGACGAGGGAGACCCAGTACTTC
>-|TRBV2|TRBJ2-1|few
CASSDESSYNEQFF
TGTGCCAGCAGTGACGAGAGCTCCTACAATGAGCAGTTCTTC
>-|TRBV15|TRBJ1-1|few
CATSNSIEVNTEAFF
TGTGCCACCAGCAATTCCATTGAGGTGAACACTGAAGCTTTCTTT
>-|TRBV29-1|TRBJ2-1|few
CSVTRGVNEQFF
TGCAGCGTAACGAGGGGGGTCAATGAGCAGTTCTTC
>-|TRBV30|TRBJ2-6|-
CAWSILRANVLTF
TGTGCCTGGAGTATCCTGCGGGCCAACGTCCTGACTTTC
>-|TRBV29-1|TRBJ1-1|-
CSVDMLGESVTEAFF
TGCAGCGTTGACATGTTGGGGGAGTCAGTCACTGAAGCTTTCTTT
>-|TRBV28|TRBJ2-5|few
CASKQGYRETQYF
TGTGCCAGCAAACAGGGCTACAGGGAGACCCAGTACTTC
>-|TRBV9|TRBJ2-1|few
CASSVTGRGNEQFF
TGTGCCAGCAGCGTGACAGGTAGGGGGAATGAGCAGTTCTTC
>-|TRBV5-6|TRBJ2-7|-
CASSFWAASSYEQYF
TGTGCCAGCAGCTTTTGGGCAGCGAGCTCCTACGAGCAGTACTTC
>-|TRBV7-3|TRBJ2-3|few
CASRAAQGVDTQYF
TGTGCCAGCAGGGCAGCCCAAGGGGTAGATACGCAGTATTTT
>-|TRBV30|TRBJ2-1|few
CAWSVVGPQYNEQFF
TGTGCCTGGAGTGTAGTAGGTCCTCAGTACAATGAGCAGTTCTTC
>-|TRBV9|TRBJ2-1|-
CASSPQAAGSYNEQFF
TGTGCCAGCAGCCCCCAGGCAGCGGGTTCCTACAATGAGCAGTTCTTC